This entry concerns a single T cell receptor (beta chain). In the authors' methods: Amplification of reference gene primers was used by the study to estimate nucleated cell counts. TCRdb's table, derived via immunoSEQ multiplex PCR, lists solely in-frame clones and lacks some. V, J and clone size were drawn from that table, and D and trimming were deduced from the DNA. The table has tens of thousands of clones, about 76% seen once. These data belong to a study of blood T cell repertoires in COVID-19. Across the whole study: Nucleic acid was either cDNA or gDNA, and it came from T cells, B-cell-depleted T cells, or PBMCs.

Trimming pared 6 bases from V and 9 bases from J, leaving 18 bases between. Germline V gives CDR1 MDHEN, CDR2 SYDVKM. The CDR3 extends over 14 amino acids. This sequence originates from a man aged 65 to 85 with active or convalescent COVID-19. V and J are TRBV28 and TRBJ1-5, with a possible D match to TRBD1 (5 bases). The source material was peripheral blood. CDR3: CASSRAGVIAPQHF. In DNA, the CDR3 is TGTGCCAGCAGCCGGGCGGGGGTCATTGCGCCCCAGCATTTT.